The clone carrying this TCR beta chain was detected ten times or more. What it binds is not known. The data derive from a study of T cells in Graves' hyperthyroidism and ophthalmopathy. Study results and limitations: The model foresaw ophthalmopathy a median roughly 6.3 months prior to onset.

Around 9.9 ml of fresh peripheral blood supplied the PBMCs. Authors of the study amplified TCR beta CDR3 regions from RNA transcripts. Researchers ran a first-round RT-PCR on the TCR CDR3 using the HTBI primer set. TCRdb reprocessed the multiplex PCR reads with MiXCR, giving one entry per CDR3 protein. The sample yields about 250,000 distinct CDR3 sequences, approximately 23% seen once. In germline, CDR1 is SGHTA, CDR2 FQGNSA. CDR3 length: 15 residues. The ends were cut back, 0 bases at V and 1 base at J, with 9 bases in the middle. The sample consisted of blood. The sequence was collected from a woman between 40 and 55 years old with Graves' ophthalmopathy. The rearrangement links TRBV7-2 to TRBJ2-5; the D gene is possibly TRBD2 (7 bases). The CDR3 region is CASSLAGGAQETQYF. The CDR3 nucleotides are TGTGCCAGCAGCTTAGCAGGGGGGGCCCAAGAGACCCAGTACTTC. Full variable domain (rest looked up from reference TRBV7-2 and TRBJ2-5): GAGVSQSPSNKVTEKGKDVELRCDPISGHTALYWYRQSLGQGLEFLIYFQGNSAPDKSGLPSDRFSAERTGGSVSTLTIQRTQQEDSAVYLCASSLAGGAQETQYFGPGTRLLVL.